This TCR beta chain derives from a study of blood T cell repertoires in COVID-19. Across the whole study: Sample material is recorded as cDNA or gDNA derived from T cells, B-cell-depleted T cells, or PBMCs.

The V gene's germline CDR1 is LGHDT and CDR2 YNNKEL (reference sequence). The CDR3 spans 16 residues. V was clipped by 0 bases and J by 5 bases, with 16 bases between them. In assigning cohorts, the study relied on participant-reported clinical history. In the original workflow: Estimates of nucleated cell counts were drawn from the amplification of reference gene primers. This table comes from immunoSEQ multiplex PCR, and its TCRdb copy is limited to in-frame clones, with some not included. V, J and clone size reflect that table, while D and trimming were determined from the DNA. Counted here are around 450,000 clones, about 90% occurring once; the ten biggest clones make up 0.6% to 0.7%.

Sequenced material: PBMCs or T cells enriched from blood (not recorded which). The chain recombines TRBV3-1 (or the pseudogene TRBV3-2) with TRBJ1-1, with a tentative D call TRBD1 (6 bases). This TCR derives from a man younger than 35 who had recovered from COVID-19. As DNA, the CDR3 is TGTGCCAGCAGCCAAGATTGGCAGGGGTCGGGAACTGAAGCTTTCTTT. Protein: CASSQDWQGSGTEAFF.